This record concerns one TCR beta chain sequence. Antigen unknown. The data originate from a study of post-analysis software for immune sequencing data. Overall study context: Clinical courses comprised relapsing-remitting, secondary progressive and progressive-relapsing multiple sclerosis.

Unique molecular identifiers were carried by the TCR beta cDNA libraries. Once about 0.85 to 10 million T cells were used, some 500,000 cDNA molecules resulted. TCRdb called the PCR reads again in MiXCR, with one record for every CDR3 protein. The table has about 200,000 distinct CDR3 sequences, approximately 28% seen once. Study results and caveats: Analysis by F measure revealed that same-batch samples clustered strongly together. People with multiple sclerosis had a significantly lower normalized Chao1 diversity than controls did.

The TCR sequence derives from a girl aged 2 to 17 with multiple sclerosis. The specimen sequenced was blood.

The CDR3 bases are TGTGCCAGCAGCCAAGATCTTAAGGAGGTAGGGGGCGCATCCATGAACACTGAAGCTTTCTTT. Protein product: CASSQDLKEVGGASMNTEAFF. V usage is TRBV4-2 and J usage is TRBJ1-1, with 7 bases aligning to TRBD1. There are 21 residues in the CDR3. Germline-derived CDR1 and CDR2 are LGHNA and YNFKEQ. V shed 0 bases, J shed 0 bases, and the junction held 19 bases outside the gene matches.